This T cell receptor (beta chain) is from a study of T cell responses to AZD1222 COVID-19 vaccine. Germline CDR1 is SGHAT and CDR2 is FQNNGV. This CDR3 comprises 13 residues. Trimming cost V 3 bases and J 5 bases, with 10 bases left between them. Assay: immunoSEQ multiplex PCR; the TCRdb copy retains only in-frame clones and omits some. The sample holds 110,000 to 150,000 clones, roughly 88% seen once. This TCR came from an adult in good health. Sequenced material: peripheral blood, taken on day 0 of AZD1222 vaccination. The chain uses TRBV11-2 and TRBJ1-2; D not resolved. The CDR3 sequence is CASSFVPGYGYTF. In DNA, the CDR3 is TGTGCCAGCAGCTTTGTCCCGGGATATGGCTACACCTTC. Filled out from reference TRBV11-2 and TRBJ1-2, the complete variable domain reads EAGVAQSPRYKIIEKRQSVAFWCNPISGHATLYWYQQILGQGPKLLIQFQNNGVVDDSQLPKDRFSAERLKGVDSTLKIQPAKLEDSAVYLCASSFVPGYGYTFGSGTRLTVV.